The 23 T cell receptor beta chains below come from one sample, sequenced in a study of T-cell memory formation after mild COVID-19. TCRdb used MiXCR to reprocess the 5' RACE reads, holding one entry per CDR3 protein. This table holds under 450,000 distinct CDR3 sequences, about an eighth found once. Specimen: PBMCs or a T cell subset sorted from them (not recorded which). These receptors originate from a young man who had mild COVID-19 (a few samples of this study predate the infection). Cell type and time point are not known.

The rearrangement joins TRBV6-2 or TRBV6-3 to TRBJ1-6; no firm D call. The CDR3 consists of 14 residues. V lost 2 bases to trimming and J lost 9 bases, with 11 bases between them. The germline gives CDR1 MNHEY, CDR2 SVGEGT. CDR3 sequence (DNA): TGTGCCAGCAGTTACCGGTTCTCCGGTTCACCCCTCCACTTT. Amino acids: CASSYRFSGSPLHF.

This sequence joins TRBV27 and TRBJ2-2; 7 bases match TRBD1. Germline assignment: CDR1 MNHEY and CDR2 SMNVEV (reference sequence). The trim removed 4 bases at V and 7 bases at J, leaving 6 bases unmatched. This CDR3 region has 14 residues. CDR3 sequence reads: CASSSDRASGELFF. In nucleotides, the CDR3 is TGTGCCAGCAGTTCCGACAGGGCTAGCGGGGAGCTGTTTTTT.

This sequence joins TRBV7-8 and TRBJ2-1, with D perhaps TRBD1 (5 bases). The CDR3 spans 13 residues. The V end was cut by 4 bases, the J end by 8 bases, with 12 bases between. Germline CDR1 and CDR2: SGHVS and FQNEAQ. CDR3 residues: CASSSRGADEQFF. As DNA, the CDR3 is TGTGCCAGCAGCTCAAGGGGTGCGGATGAGCAGTTCTTC. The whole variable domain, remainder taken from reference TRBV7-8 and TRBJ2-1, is GAGVSQSPRYKVAKRGQDVALRCDPISGHVSLFWYQQALGQGPEFLTYFQNEAQLDKSGLPSDRFFAERPEGSVSTLKIQRTQQEDSAVYLCASSSRGADEQFFGPGTRLTVL.

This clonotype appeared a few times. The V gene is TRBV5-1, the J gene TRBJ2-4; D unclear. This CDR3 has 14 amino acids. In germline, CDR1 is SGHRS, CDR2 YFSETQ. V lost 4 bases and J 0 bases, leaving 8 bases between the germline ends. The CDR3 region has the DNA TGCGCCAGCAGCCACAACCTAGCCAAAAACATTCAGTACTTC. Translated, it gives CASSHNLAKNIQYF.

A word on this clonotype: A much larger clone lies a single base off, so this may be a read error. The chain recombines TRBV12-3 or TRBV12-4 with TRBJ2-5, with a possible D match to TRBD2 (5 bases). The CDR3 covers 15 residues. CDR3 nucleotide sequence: TGTGACAGCAGCCTGGCCGGGAACCCTGGGGAGACCCAGTACTTC. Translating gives CDSSLAGNPGETQYF.

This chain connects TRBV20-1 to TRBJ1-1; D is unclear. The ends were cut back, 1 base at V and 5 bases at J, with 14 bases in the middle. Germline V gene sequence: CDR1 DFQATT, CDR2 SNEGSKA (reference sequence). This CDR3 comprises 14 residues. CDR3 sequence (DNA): TGCAGTGCTAGAGTAGTGGGGTCGGGAACTGAAGCTTTCTTT. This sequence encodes CSARVVGSGTEAFF.

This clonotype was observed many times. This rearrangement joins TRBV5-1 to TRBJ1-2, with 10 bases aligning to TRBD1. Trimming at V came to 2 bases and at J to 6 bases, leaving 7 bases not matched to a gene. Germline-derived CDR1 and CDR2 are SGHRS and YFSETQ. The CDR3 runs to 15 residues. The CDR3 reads CASSFMDRGEDGYTF. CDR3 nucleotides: TGCGCCAGCAGCTTTATGGACAGGGGGGAGGATGGCTACACCTTC.

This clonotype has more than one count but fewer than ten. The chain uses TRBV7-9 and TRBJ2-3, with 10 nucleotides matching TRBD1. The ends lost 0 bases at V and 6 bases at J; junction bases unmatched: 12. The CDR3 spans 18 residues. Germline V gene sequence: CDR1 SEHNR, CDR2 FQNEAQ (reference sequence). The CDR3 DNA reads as TGTGCCAGCAGCTTAGCTCGACAGGGGGCGGTCTTCACGGATACGCAGTATTTT. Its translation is CASSLARQGAVFTDTQYF.

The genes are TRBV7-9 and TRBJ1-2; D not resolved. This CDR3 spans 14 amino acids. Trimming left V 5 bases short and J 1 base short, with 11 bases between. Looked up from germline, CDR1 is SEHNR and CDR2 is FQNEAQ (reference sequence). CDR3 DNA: TGTGCCAGCAGCCCTCCTCTGGTTAACTATGGCTACACCTTC. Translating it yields CASSPPLVNYGYTF.

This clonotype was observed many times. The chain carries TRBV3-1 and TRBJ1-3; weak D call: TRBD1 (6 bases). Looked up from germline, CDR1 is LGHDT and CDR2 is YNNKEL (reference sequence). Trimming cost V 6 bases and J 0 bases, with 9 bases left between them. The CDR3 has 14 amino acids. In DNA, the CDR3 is TGTGCCAGCAGTCTGACAGGCTCTGGAAACACCATATATTTT. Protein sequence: CASSLTGSGNTIYF.

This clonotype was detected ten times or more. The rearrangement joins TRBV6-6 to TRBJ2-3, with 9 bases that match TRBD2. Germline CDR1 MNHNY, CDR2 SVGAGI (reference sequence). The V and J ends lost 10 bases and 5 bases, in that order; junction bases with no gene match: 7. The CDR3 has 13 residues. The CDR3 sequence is CATGTSYRDTQYF. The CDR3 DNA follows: TGTGCCACCGGGACTAGCTATCGAGATACGCAGTATTTT.

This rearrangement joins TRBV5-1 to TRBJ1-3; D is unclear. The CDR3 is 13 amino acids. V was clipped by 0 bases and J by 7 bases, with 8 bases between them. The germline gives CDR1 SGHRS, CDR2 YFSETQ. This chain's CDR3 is CASSLGQDNTIYF. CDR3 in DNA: TGCGCCAGCAGCTTGGGTCAGGATAACACCATATATTTT.

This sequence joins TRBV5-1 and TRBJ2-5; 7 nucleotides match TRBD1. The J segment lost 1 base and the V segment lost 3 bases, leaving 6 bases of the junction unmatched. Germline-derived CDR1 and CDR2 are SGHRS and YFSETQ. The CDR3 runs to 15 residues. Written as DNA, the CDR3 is TGCGCCAGCAGCTACCCGGACAGGACCCAAGAGACCCAGTACTTC. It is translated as CASSYPDRTQETQYF.

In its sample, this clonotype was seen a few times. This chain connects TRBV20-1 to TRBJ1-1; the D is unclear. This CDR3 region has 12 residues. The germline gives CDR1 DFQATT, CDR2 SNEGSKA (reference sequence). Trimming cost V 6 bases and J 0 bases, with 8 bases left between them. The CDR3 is CSAEWVNTEAFF. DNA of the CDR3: TGCAGTGCGGAATGGGTGAACACTGAAGCTTTCTTT.

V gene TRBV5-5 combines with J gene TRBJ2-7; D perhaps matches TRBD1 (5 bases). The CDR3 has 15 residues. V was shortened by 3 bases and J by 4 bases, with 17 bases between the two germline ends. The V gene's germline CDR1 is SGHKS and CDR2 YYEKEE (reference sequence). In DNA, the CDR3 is TGTGCCAGCAGCTCTCAGGGCTTCTTGGGGTACGAGCAGTACTTC. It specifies CASSSQGFLGYEQYF.

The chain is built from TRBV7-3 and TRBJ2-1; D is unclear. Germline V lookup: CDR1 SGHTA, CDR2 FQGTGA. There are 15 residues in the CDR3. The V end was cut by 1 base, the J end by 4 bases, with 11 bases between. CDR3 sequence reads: CASSLIGVGYNEQFF. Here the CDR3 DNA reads TGTGCCAGCAGCTTAATTGGGGTGGGGTACAATGAGCAGTTCTTC.

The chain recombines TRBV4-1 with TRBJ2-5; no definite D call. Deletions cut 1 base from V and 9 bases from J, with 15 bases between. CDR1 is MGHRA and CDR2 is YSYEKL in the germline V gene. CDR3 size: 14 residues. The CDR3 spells CASSQAKGRFPQYF. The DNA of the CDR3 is TGCGCCAGCAGCCAAGCCAAAGGTCGATTCCCCCAGTACTTC.

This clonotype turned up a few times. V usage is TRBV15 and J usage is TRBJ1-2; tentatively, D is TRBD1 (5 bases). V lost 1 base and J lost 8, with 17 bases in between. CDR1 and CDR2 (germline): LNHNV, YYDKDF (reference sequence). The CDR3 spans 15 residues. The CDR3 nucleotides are TGTGCCACCAGCAGAGTTGAGGGGCCGTTGAGGGGCTACACCTTC. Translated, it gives CATSRVEGPLRGYTF.

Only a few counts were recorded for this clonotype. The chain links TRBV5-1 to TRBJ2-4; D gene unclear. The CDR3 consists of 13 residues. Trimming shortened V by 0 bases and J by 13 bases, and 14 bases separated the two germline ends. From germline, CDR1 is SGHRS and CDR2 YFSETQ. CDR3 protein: CASSLEVGHKQYF. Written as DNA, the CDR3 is TGCGCCAGCAGCTTGGAGGTGGGCCACAAACAGTACTTC.

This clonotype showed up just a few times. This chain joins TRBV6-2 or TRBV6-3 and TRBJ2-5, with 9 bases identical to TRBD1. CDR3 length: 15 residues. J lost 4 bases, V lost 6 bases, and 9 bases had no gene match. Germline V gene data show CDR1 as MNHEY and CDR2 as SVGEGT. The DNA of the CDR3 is TGTGCCAGCAGCCCGTTCGGGACAGGGCCAGAGACCCAGTACTTC. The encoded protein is CASSPFGTGPETQYF.

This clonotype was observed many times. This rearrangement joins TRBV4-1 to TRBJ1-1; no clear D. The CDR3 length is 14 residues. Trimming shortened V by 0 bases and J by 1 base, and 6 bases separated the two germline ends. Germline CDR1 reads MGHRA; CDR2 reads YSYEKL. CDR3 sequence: CASSQDPGNTEAFF. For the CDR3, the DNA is TGCGCCAGCAGCCAAGATCCAGGGAACACTGAAGCTTTCTTT.

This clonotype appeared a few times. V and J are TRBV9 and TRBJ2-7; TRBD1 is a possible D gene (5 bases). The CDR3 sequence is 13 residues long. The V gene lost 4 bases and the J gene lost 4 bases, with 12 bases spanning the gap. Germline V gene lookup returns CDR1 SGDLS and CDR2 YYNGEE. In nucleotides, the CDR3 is TGTGCCAGCAGCCCCAGAAACAGGTACGAGCAGTACGTC. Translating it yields CASSPRNRYEQYV.

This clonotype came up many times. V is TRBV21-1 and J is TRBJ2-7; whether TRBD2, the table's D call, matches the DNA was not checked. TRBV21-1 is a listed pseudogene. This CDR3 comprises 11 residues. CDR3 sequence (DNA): TGTGCCAGCAGGGGACTGAGAGAGCAGTACGTC. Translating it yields CASRGLREQYV.